A selection of T cell receptor beta chains follows, all from one sample in a study of follicular helper T cells after annual influenza vaccination. Method: immunoSEQ multiplex PCR; TCRdb's copy keeps in-frame clones and lacks some. The sample holds about 7,200 clones, 75% to 90% seen once. The sample was CXCR5- memory CD4+ T cells sorted from blood, taken 7 days after influenza vaccination. These receptor sequences come from an adult who received the influenza vaccine. CDR3s include the opening cysteine and the closing phenylalanine or tryptophan. A D gene is named only where the DNA matches it firmly. Size tells how often a clone was seen (once, few, many) or the class of an expanded clone, and some rows leave it out.

TRBV10-3	TRBD1	-	TRBJ1-1	CAIGTGGLRPMNTEAFF	TGTGCCATCGGTACAGGGGGCTTACGTCCGATGAACACTGAAGCTTTCTTT
TRBV5-6	-	-	TRBJ2-5	CASSIADIQETQYF	TGTGCCAGCAGTATTGCGGACATACAAGAGACCCAGTACTTC
TRBV4-3	TRBD2	-	TRBJ2-3	CASSQNTPGLKTDTQYF	TGCGCCAGCAGCCAGAATACCCCGGGACTAAAGACAGATACGCAGTATTTT
TRBV5-1	TRBD2	-	TRBJ2-3	CASRYFSGVADTQYF	TGCGCCAGCAGGTATTTTAGCGGGGTGGCAGATACGCAGTATTTT
TRBV4-3	TRBD2	-	TRBJ2-2	CASSHYEALAGGPVGELFF	TGCGCCAGCAGCCACTACGAGGCATTAGCGGGGGGGCCTGTCGGGGAGCTGTTTTTT
TRBV7-2	TRBD1	-	TRBJ1-2	CASSSSGQGPYGYTF	TGTGCCAGCAGCTCCTCGGGACAGGGGCCCTATGGCTACACCTTC
TRBV6-5	-	once	TRBJ2-4	CASSYSGSLAKNIQYF	TGTGCCAGCAGTTACTCTGGGAGCTTAGCCAAAAACATTCAGTACTTC
TRBV27	-	-	TRBJ1-1	CASSLKVSGGFAEAFF	TGTGCCAGCAGTTTAAAGGTATCTGGGGGCTTTGCTGAAGCTTTCTTT
TRBV14	-	once	TRBJ2-3	CASSQITDTQYF	TGTGCCAGCAGCCAAATTACCGATACGCAGTATTTT
TRBV19	-	few	TRBJ1-5	CATRTVNSNQPQHF	TGTGCCACTCGGACGGTGAATAGCAATCAGCCCCAGCATTTT
TRBV19	TRBD2	once	TRBJ2-4	CASRRGADIQYF	TGTGCCAGTAGGCGGGGGGCCGACATTCAGTACTTC
TRBV13	-	-	TRBJ2-7	CASTNWGRAYEQYF	TGTGCCAGCACCAATTGGGGCAGAGCCTACGAGCAGTACTTC
TRBV29-1	TRBD1	-	TRBJ1-2	CSVDDRGVSYGYTF	TGCAGCGTTGACGACAGGGGGGTTAGCTATGGCTACACCTTC
TRBV25-1	-	-	TRBJ2-7	CASSELGSTYEQYF	TGTGCCAGCAGTGAACTCGGGTCTACCTACGAGCAGTACTTC
TRBV7-6	TRBD1	-	TRBJ1-4	CASSSYRQGRGEKLFF	TGTGCCAGCAGCTCCTACCGACAGGGAAGGGGGGAAAAACTGTTTTTT
TRBV4-2	-	-	TRBJ2-7	CASSQDLLYEQYF	TGTGCCAGCAGCCAAGATCTTCTCTACGAGCAGTACTTC
TRBV18	-	-	TRBJ2-1	CASSPAVLGQFF	TGTGCCAGCTCACCAGCAGTCTTGGGGCAGTTCTTC
TRBV2	-	-	TRBJ1-6	CASSEVEGSPLHF	TGTGCCAGCAGTGAGGTAGAAGGATCACCCCTCCACTTT
TRBV15	-	-	TRBJ2-4	CATSRDIRRQGLAKNIQYF	TGTGCCACCAGCAGAGATATTCGTCGGCAGGGGCTAGCCAAAAACATTCAGTACTTC
TRBV6-1	-	-	TRBJ2-2	CAIQGPGELFF	TGTGCCATCCAGGGACCCGGGGAGCTGTTTTTT
TRBV18	-	-	TRBJ2-7	CASSRSLGGQVSQYEQYF	TGTGCCAGCTCACGTTCCCTGGGGGGCCAAGTTAGTCAATACGAGCAGTACTTC
TRBV7-2	-	-	TRBJ1-1	CASSLRGKGEAFF	TGTGCCAGCAGCTTACGGGGGAAAGGGGAAGCTTTCTTT
TRBV19	-	-	TRBJ2-2	CASSISGAGTGELFF	TGTGCCAGTAGTATTTCCGGGGCCGGAACCGGGGAGCTGTTTTTT
TRBV4-1	TRBD2	-	TRBJ2-5	CASSQDALAGVRGTQYF	TGCGCCAGCAGCCAAGACGCCCTAGCGGGGGTCCGGGGGACCCAGTACTTC
TRBV7-8	-	-	TRBJ2-5	CASSPLGLRGTQYF	TGTGCCAGCAGCCCCTTGGGTCTCCGGGGAACCCAGTACTTC
TRBV6-5	TRBD1	-	TRBJ1-3	CASGQGAAGNTIYF	TGTGCCAGCGGACAGGGGGCTGCTGGAAACACCATATATTTT
TRBV6-5	-	-	TRBJ2-7	CASSANSYEQYF	TGTGCCAGCAGCGCCAACTCCTACGAGCAGTACTTC
TRBV7-9	-	once	TRBJ2-7	CASSSPRNRGPPYEQYF	TGTGCCAGCAGCTCCCCCCGCAACCGTGGACCCCCCTACGAGCAGTACTTC
TRBV27	-	-	TRBJ1-4	CASGPFGAANEKLFF	TGTGCCAGCGGCCCGTTTGGGGCGGCTAATGAAAAACTGTTTTTT
TRBV9	-	-	TRBJ2-5	CASSETGTVFLETQYF	TGTGCCAGCAGCGAAACCGGGACGGTGTTTTTAGAGACCCAGTACTTC
TRBV7-2	TRBD1	-	TRBJ2-4	CASSPGQLAKNIQYF	TGTGCCAGCAGCCCGGGACAGCTAGCCAAAAACATTCAGTACTTC
TRBV5-8	-	-	TRBJ1-2	CASSPETGVSYGYTF	TGTGCCAGCAGCCCAGAGACAGGCGTAAGCTATGGCTACACCTTC
TRBV10-3	TRBD1	-	TRBJ2-2	CAISDQGAAGELFF	TGTGCCATCAGCGACCAGGGGGCTGCCGGGGAGCTGTTTTTT
TRBV10-3	TRBD1	once	TRBJ1-2	CAISEGQGARYYGYTF	TGTGCCATCAGTGAGGGACAGGGGGCGCGTTACTATGGCTACACCTTC
TRBV5-1	TRBD2	-	TRBJ2-1	CASSPGTGGNEQFF	TGCGCCAGCAGCCCAGGGACGGGGGGCAATGAGCAGTTCTTC
TRBV14	TRBD1	few	TRBJ2-7	CASSQIRGQSSYEQYF	TGTGCCAGCAGCCAAATCAGGGGACAGTCCTCCTACGAGCAGTACTTC
TRBV28	-	-	TRBJ2-7	CASQSSPYEQYF	TGTGCCAGCCAGAGCAGCCCCTACGAGCAGTACTTC